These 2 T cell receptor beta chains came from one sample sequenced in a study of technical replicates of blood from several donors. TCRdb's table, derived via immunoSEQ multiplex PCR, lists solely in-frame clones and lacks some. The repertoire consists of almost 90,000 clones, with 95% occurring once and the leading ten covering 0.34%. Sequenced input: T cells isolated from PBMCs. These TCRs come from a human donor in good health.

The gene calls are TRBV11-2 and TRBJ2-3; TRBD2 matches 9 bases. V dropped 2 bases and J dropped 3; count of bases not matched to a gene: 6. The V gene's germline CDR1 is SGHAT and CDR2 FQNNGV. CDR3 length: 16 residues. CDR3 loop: CASSLLPSGRTDTQYF. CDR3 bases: TGTGCCAGCAGCTTACTTCCAAGCGGGAGGACAGATACGCAGTATTTT.

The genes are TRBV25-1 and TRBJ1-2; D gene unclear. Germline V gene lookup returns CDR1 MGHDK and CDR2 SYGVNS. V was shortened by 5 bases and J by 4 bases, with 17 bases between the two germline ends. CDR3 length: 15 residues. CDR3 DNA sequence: TGTGCCAGCAGTCCCTCGGCCATGAGGGTCTATGGCTACACCTTC. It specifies CASSPSAMRVYGYTF.